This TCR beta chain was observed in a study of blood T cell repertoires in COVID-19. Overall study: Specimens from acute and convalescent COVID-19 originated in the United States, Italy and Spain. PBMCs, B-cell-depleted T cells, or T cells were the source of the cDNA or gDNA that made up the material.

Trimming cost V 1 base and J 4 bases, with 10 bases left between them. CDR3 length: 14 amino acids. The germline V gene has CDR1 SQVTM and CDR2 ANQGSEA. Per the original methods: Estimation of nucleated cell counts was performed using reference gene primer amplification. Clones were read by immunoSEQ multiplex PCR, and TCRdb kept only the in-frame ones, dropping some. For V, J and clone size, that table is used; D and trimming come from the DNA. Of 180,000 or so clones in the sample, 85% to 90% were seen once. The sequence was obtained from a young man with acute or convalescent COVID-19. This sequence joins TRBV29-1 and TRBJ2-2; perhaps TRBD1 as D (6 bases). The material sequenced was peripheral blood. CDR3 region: CSVEGGLRTGELFF. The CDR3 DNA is TGCAGCGTTGAAGGGGGGCTTCGCACCGGGGAGCTGTTTTTT.